This T cell receptor (beta chain) was recovered during a study of blood T cell repertoires in COVID-19. Trimming took 4 bases from V and 8 from J, leaving 11 bases between them. The CDR3 has 13 residues. CDR1 and CDR2 from the germline V gene are LGHDT and YNNKEL (reference sequence). Measured with immunoSEQ multiplex PCR; TCRdb has only the in-frame clones, and not every one. The sample comprises 250,000 or so clones, approximately 91% of which are singletons, and roughly 0.92% rests with the top ten. V usage is TRBV3-1 (or the pseudogene TRBV3-2) and J usage is TRBJ1-4; possibly TRBD1 for D (6 bases). The clonotype originates from a woman between 35 and 50 years old who had recovered from COVID-19. Source material: peripheral blood. CDR3 sequence: CASSLGAGEKLFF. For the CDR3, the DNA is TGTGCCAGCAGCCTGGGGGCGGGCGAAAAACTGTTTTTT.